The table lists the clone carrying this T cell receptor beta chain with many counts. Its antigen remains unknown. This record comes from a study of T-cell reconstitution after alpha-beta-depleted transplantation in children. Points from the study as a whole: Where some patients showed high TCRbeta diversity at day 60, it came from recipient T cells and thymic progenitors that had survived. The study reportedly traced alpha-beta T cells about two months after transplant to several hundred expanded graft clones. T-cell numbers and diversity, one year after transplant, stemmed largely from T cells that were newly produced.

The authors prepared the TCRbeta library with unique molecular identifiers. From the PCR reads, TCRdb called clonotypes with MiXCR, one entry per CDR3 protein. This sample yields about 300,000 distinct CDR3 sequences, of which about 9.4% are seen a single time; approximately 7.6% belongs to the top ten. Deletions cut 3 bases from V and 4 bases from J, with 9 bases between. Germline-derived CDR1 and CDR2 are MNHEY and SMNVEV (reference sequence). There are 13 residues in the CDR3. The rearrangement links TRBV27 to TRBJ1-2; unclear D gene. The origin of this receptor is a boy under three years old with acute myeloid leukemia, due to receive a stem cell transplant. The starting material was PBMCs, obtained before TCRalphabeta/CD19-depleted stem cell transplant. CDR3: CASSLGKGYGYTF. The CDR3 DNA sequence: TGTGCCAGCAGTTTGGGGAAAGGCTATGGCTACACCTTC.